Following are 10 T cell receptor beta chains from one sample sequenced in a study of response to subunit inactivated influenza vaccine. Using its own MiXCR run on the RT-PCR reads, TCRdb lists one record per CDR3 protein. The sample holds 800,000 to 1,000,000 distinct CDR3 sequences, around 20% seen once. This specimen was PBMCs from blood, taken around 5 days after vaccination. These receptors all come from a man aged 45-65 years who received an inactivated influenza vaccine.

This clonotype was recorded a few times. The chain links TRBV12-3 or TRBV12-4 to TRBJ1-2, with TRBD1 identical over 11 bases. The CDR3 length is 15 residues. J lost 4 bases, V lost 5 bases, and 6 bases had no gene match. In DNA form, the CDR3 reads TGTGCCAGCAGTCAGGGGACAGGGGGACTCTATGGCTACACCTTC. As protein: CASSQGTGGLYGYTF.

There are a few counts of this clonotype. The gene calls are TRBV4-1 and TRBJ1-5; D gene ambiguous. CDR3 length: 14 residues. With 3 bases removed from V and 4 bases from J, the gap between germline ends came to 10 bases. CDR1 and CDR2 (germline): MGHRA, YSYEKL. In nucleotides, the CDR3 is TGCGCCAGCAGCCAGGGATCTAAAAATCAGCCCCAGCATTTT. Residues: CASSQGSKNQPQHF.

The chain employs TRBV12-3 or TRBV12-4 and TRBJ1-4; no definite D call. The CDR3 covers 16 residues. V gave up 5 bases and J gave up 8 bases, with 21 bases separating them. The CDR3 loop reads CASSPLSWSPDEKLFF. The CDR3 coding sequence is TGTGCCAGCAGTCCCCTTTCGTGGAGCCCAGACGAAAAACTGTTTTTT.

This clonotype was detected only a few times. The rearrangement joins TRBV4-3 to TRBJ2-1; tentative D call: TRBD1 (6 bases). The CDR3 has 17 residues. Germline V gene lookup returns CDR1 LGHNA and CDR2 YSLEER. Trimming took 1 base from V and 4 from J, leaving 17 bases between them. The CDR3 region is CASSQVPPDSTYNEQFF. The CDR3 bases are TGCGCCAGCAGCCAAGTCCCGCCGGACAGCACATACAATGAGCAGTTCTTC.

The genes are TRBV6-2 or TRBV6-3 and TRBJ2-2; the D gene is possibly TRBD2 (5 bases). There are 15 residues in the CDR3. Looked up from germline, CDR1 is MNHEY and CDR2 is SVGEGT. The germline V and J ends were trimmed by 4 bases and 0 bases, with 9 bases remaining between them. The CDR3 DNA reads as TGTGCCAGCAGTTCGGAGGTTCCGAACACCGGGGAGCTGTTTTTT. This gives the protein CASSSEVPNTGELFF.

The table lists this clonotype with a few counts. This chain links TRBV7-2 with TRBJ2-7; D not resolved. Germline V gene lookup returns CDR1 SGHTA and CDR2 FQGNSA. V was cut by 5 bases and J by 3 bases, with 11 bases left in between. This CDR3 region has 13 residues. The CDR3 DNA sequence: TGTGCCAGCAGCCAAATTCGAGGCTACGAGCAGTACTTC. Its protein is CASSQIRGYEQYF. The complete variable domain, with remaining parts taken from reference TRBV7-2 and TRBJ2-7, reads GAGVSQSPSNKVTEKGKDVELRCDPISGHTALYWYRQSLGQGLEFLIYFQGNSAPDKSGLPSDRFSAERTGGSVSTLTIQRTQQEDSAVYLCASSQIRGYEQYFGPGTRLTVT.

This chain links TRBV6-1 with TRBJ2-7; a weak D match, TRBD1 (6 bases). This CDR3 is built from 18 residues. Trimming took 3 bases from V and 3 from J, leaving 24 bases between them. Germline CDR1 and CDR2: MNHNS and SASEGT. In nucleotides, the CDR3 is TGTGCCAGCAGTGAGTTTCCTGAAGACTGGGACACCAACTACGAGCAGTACTTC. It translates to CASSEFPEDWDTNYEQYF.

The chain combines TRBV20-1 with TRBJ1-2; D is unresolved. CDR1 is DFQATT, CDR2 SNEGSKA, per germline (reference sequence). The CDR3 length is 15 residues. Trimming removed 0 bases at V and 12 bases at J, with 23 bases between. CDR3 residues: CSAREGRRRVDRHTF. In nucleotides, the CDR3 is TGCAGTGCTAGAGAGGGGAGACGGCGGGTTGATCGCCACACCTTC.

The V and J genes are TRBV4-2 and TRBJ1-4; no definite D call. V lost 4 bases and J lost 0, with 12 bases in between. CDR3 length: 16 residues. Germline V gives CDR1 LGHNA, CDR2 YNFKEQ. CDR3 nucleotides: TGTGCCAGCAGCCCCGGGCTCCTATCAACTAATGAAAAACTGTTTTTT. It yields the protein CASSPGLLSTNEKLFF.

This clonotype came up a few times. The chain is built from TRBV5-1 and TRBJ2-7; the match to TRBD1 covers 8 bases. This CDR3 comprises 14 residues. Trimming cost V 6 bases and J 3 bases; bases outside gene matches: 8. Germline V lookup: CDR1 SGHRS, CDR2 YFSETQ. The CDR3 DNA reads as TGCGCCAGCAACCTCGGACAGGGTGACTACGAGCAGTACTTC. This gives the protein CASNLGQGDYEQYF.